This T cell receptor (beta chain) was obtained from a study of blood T cell repertoires in COVID-19. Method: immunoSEQ multiplex PCR; TCRdb's copy keeps in-frame clones and lacks some. The data hold 95,000 to 150,000 clones, with about four fifths observed a single time. This clone has a single count. CDR3 length: 14 amino acids. Losses at the gene ends were 5 bases for V and 9 bases for J; bases not matched to a gene: 5. In germline, CDR1 is MGHRA, CDR2 YSYEKL. Residents of about two dozen US areas, aged roughly 18 to 89 years, made up the participants. The origin of this receptor is a woman aged 30 to 39 who had recovered from COVID-19. Sequences were obtained from PBMCs or T cells enriched from blood (not recorded which). The V and J genes are TRBV4-1 and TRBJ2-1; 12 bases fit TRBD2. The CDR3 nucleotides are TGCGCCAGCAGCTTGACTAGCGGGAGAGCTGAGCAGTTCTTC. Amino acid sequence: CASSLTSGRAEQFF.